One and the same sample provided the 18 T cell receptor beta chains below, sequenced in a study of shared clonotypes between healthy human individuals (dated by TCRdb to the early 2020s). Library generation was performed with the immunoSEQ multiplex PCR assay. Entries here come from immuneACCESS through TCRdb and include only in-frame sequences with V and J called. Some clones fail to appear in such tables; in the studies checked, an unresolved V gene covers under half of the shortfall, and the cause of the remainder is unknown. This sample comprises about half a million clones, around 80% of them detected only once. Around 12% of the sample is in the top ten clones. Sequencing was carried out using PBMCs. The receptors stem from a woman in her thirties or forties in good health. Some clones in this sample may be carry-over from other donors' samples.

V gene TRBV29-1 combines with J gene TRBJ1-1, with a possible D match to TRBD1 (6 bases). Trimming took off 1 base at V and 5 bases at J, with 20 bases between the two ends. CDR3 length equals 16 residues. Germline CDR1 reads SQVTM; CDR2 reads ANQGSEA. CDR3 amino acids: CSVEGETGRLATEAFF. The CDR3 DNA reads TGCAGCGTTGAAGGGGAAACAGGGCGGTTGGCAACTGAAGCTTTCTTT.

This clone was picked up many times. This chain links TRBV18 with TRBJ1-2; the D is unclear. CDR1 and CDR2 from the germline V gene are KGHSH and LQKENI. The CDR3 has 13 amino acids. Trimming took off 6 bases at V and 6 bases at J, with 14 bases between the two ends. The chain's CDR3 is CASSPDRAHGYTF. DNA of the CDR3: TGTGCCAGCTCCCCGGACCGAGCTCATGGCTACACCTTC.

The sample holds one count of this clone. This sequence joins TRBV7-3 and TRBJ2-4; D is ambiguous. V lost 5 bases, J lost 1 base, and 9 bases lay in between. The germline CDR1 and CDR2 sequences are SGHTA and FQGTGA. The CDR3 runs to 14 residues. The CDR3 sequence is CASSLEQAKNIQYF. Here the CDR3 DNA reads TGTGCCAGCAGCCTCGAACAGGCCAAAAACATTCAGTACTTC.

V is TRBV9 and J is TRBJ1-1; perhaps TRBD1 as D (5 bases). The CDR3 runs 18 residues. The V and J ends lost 0 bases and 1 base respectively, with 19 bases between them. CDR1 and CDR2 (germline): SGDLS, YYNGEE. The CDR3 sequence: CASSVVPFPGTGNTEAFF. The DNA of the CDR3 is TGTGCCAGCAGCGTAGTCCCGTTTCCGGGGACGGGGAACACTGAAGCTTTCTTT.

This chain uses TRBV4-1 with TRBJ2-7, with 8 positions matching TRBD2. CDR1 is MGHRA and CDR2 is YSYEKL in the germline V gene. Losses at the gene ends were 0 bases for V and 3 bases for J; bases not matched to a gene: 4. The CDR3 consists of 15 residues. CDR3: CASSQDWLAGYEQYF. CDR3 bases: TGCGCCAGCAGCCAAGATTGGCTAGCGGGCTACGAGCAGTACTTC.

About this clone: The junction differs from germline at one of its ends, possibly a read error. The chain links TRBV7-2 to TRBJ2-2; unclear D gene. The germline V gene has CDR1 SGHTA and CDR2 FQGNSA. This CDR3 spans 13 amino acids. CDR3 loop: CASSLNQVGELFF. The CDR3 bases are TGCGCCAGCAGCTTAAATCAGGTCGGGGAGCTGTTTTTT.

J is TRBJ2-7 and V is TRBV5-4; 7 positions match TRBD2. V gave up 0 bases and J gave up 4 bases; unmatched junction bases: 4. Per the germline V gene, CDR1 is SGHNT and CDR2 is YYREEE (reference sequence). The CDR3 length is 14 residues. DNA for the CDR3: TGTGCCAGCAGCTTGGGCGGGAGTCTTTACGAGCAGTACTTC. Translating gives CASSLGGSLYEQYF.

The CDR3 spells CASSQGFMGRGRYEQYF. The CDR3 DNA follows: TGTGCCAGCAGCCAAGGTTTCATGGGCAGGGGACGCTACGAGCAGTACTTC. The gene calls are TRBV14 and TRBJ2-7, with D perhaps matching TRBD1 (6 bases). This CDR3 has 17 amino acids. Trimming cost V 1 base and J 3 bases, with 19 bases left between them. CDR1 is SGHDN and CDR2 is FVKESK in the germline V gene.

The chain has TRBV29-1 and TRBJ2-7; TRBD2 aligns across 7 bases. V lost 6 bases and J lost 8; bases outside the gene matches: 7. CDR1 is SQVTM, CDR2 ANQGSEA, per germline. The CDR3 has 11 residues. CDR3 DNA sequence: TGCAGCGTGGCATCACTAGCGCAGCAGTACTTC. This sequence encodes CSVASLAQQYF.

V is TRBV30 and J is TRBJ2-3; the match to TRBD1 covers 8 bases. Germline CDR1 and CDR2: GTSNPN and SVGIG (reference sequence). V lost 3 bases to trimming and J lost 4 bases; unmatched junction nucleotides: 15. The CDR3 runs 17 residues. CDR3: CAWSLIGTGEEADTQYF. In DNA form, the CDR3 reads TGTGCCTGGAGCTTAATTGGGACAGGTGAAGAAGCAGATACGCAGTATTTT.

Here the CDR3 reads CASSGTQRSGSNWDTQYF. The CDR3 DNA follows: TGTGCCAGTAGTGGAACCCAGAGGAGCGGGAGTAACTGGGATACGCAGTATTTT. The rearrangement uses TRBV19 and TRBJ2-3; 8 nucleotides agree with TRBD2. The CDR3 is 18 residues long. V lost 5 bases to trimming and J lost 6 bases; unmatched junction nucleotides: 19. Germline V gene data show CDR1 as LNHDA and CDR2 as SQIVND (reference sequence).

This rearrangement joins TRBV27 to TRBJ2-4; the D gene is possibly TRBD1 (6 bases). The CDR3 covers 16 residues. V was pared by 5 bases and J by 3 bases, with 17 bases between. Germline V gene lookup returns CDR1 MNHEY and CDR2 SMNVEV (reference sequence). For the CDR3, the DNA is TGTGCCAGCAGTACGTCCCGGGACAAGGGCAAAAACATTCAGTACTTC. As protein: CASSTSRDKGKNIQYF.

This chain joins TRBV6-1 and TRBJ2-1, with 7 bases lining up with TRBD2. CDR1 MNHNS and CDR2 SASEGT come from the germline V gene. V was pared by 8 bases and J by 4 bases, with 8 bases of the junction left unmatched. This CDR3 comprises 14 residues. The CDR3 DNA follows: TGTGCCAGCGGCGGGGGAGGGGATTACAATGAGCAGTTCTTC. This translates into CASGGGGDYNEQFF.

CDR3 sequence: CASSQNRDGPEQYF. DNA of the CDR3: TGTGCCAGCTCCCAGAACCGGGACGGACCCGAGCAGTACTTC. This chain joins TRBV18 and TRBJ2-7; D possibly matches TRBD1 or TRBD2 (5 bases each). The CDR3 totals 14 residues. V was shortened by 6 bases and J by 6 bases, with 18 bases between the two germline ends. Germline assignment: CDR1 KGHSH and CDR2 LQKENI.

This clone was seen at least ten times. Distinct nucleotide sequences in the sample also encode this CDR3. This sequence joins TRBV10-3 and TRBJ2-5; 8 positions agree with TRBD2. CDR1 and CDR2 from the germline V gene are ENHRY and SYGVKD. V lost 8 bases to trimming and J lost 4 bases; unmatched junction nucleotides: 9. CDR3 length: 14 amino acids. For the CDR3, the DNA is TGTGCCATCCCAGGAAGCGGGAGCGGAGAGACCCAGTACTTC. Its protein is CAIPGSGSGETQYF.

The chain links TRBV4-3 to TRBJ1-2; D gene unclear. Germline CDR1 and CDR2: LGHNA and YSLEER. This CDR3 comprises 17 residues. V was shortened by 0 bases and J by 1 base, with 15 bases between the two germline ends. The CDR3 coding sequence is TGCGCCAGCAGCCAAGATCCAGGCAGCCACAATAACTATGGCTACACCTTC. Protein: CASSQDPGSHNNYGYTF.

The chain uses TRBV7-3 and TRBJ2-5, with 8 positions matching TRBD1. The ends lost 5 bases at V and 2 bases at J; junction bases unmatched: 1. This CDR3 has 13 amino acids. The V gene's germline CDR1 is SGHTA and CDR2 FQGTGA. The CDR3 DNA is TGTGCCAGCAGCGGGACAGGACAAGAGACCCAGTACTTC. Protein: CASSGTGQETQYF.

The chain links TRBV29-1 to TRBJ2-5, with TRBD2 as a possible D gene (6 bases). Germline-derived CDR1 and CDR2 are SQVTM and ANQGSEA. The V and J ends lost 6 bases and 2 bases respectively, with 13 bases between them. CDR3 length equals 13 residues. CDR3 region: CSVAGTPQETQYF. In DNA, the CDR3 is TGCAGCGTGGCTGGGACTCCGCAAGAGACCCAGTACTTC.